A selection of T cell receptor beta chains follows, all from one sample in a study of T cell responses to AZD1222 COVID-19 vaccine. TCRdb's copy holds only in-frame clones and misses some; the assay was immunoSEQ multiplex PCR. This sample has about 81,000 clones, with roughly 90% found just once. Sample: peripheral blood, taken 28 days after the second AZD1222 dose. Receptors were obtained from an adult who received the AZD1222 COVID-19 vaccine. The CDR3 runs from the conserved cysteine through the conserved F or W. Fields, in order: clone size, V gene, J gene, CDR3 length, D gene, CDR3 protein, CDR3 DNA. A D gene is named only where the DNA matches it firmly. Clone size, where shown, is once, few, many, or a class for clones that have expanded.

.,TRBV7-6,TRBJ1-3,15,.,CASSLAPGLGNTIYF,TGTGCCAGCAGCTTAGCGCCCGGGCTCGGAAACACCATATATTTT
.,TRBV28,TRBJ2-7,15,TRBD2,CASSAQTSGSNEQYF,TGTGCCAGCAGTGCCCAGACTAGCGGGAGTAACGAGCAGTACTTC
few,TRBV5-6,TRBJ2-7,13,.,CASSGRDRYEQYF,TGTGCCAGCAGCGGCCGGGACCGTTACGAGCAGTACTTC
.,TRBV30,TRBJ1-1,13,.,CAWRGQGNTEAFF,TGTGCCTGGAGGGGGCAGGGGAACACTGAAGCTTTCTTT
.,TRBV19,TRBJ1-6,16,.,CASRRQVSSYNSPLHF,TGTGCCAGTAGAAGACAGGTTAGCTCCTATAATTCACCCCTCCACTTT
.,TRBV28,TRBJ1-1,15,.,CASSSRQLGNTEAFF,TGTGCCAGCAGTTCAAGACAGCTTGGTAACACTGAAGCTTTCTTT
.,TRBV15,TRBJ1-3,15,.,CATSRVGRSGNTIYF,TGTGCCACCAGCAGAGTGGGCAGATCTGGAAACACCATATATTTT
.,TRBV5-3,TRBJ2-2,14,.,CARSLSGGTGELFF,TGTGCCAGAAGCTTGTCGGGCGGGACCGGGGAGCTGTTTTTT
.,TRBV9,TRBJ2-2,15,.,CASSVGQGGTGELFF,TGTGCCAGCAGCGTAGGCCAGGGAGGCACCGGGGAGCTGTTTTTT
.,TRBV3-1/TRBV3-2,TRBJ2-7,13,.,CASSQPRSYEQYF,TGTGCCAGCAGCCAACCTAGATCCTACGAGCAGTACTTC
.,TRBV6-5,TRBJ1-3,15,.,CASKGGTLSGNTIYF,TGTGCCAGCAAGGGGGGGACACTCTCTGGAAACACCATATATTTT
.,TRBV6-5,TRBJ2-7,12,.,CASRTVSYEQYF,TGTGCCAGCAGGACAGTAAGCTACGAGCAGTACTTC
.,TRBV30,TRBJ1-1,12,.,CARAFGGGEAFF,TGTGCGAGGGCATTCGGGGGTGGTGAAGCTTTCTTT
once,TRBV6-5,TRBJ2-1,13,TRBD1,CASRRRQGYEQFF,TGTGCCAGCAGGAGGAGACAGGGCTATGAGCAGTTCTTC
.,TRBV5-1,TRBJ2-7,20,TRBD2,CASSEGQPGTSGLSSYEQYF,TGCGCCAGCAGCGAGGGACAGCCCGGGACTAGCGGGTTGAGCTCCTACGAGCAGTACTTC
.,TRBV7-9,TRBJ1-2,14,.,CASSLDGINYGYTF,TGTGCCAGCAGCTTAGACGGAATAAACTATGGCTACACCTTC
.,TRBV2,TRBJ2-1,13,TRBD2,CASGRGSYNEQFF,TGTGCCAGCGGGAGGGGATCCTACAATGAGCAGTTCTTC
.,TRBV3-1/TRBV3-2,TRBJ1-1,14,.,CASSLYLTGSEAFF,TGTGCCAGCAGCCTATACTTAACAGGGTCTGAAGCTTTCTTT
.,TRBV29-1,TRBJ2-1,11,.,CSVEEVNEQFF,TGCAGCGTTGAAGAGGTAAATGAGCAGTTCTTC
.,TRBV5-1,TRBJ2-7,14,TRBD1,CASSLDRGPYEQYF,TGCGCCAGCAGCTTAGACAGGGGGCCCTACGAGCAGTACTTC
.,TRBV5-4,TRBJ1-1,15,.,CASSLAGFGSTEAFF,TGTGCCAGCAGCTTGGCCGGCTTTGGGTCCACTGAAGCTTTCTTT
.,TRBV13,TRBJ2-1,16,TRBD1,CASSPRTGRSYNEQFF,TGTGCCAGCAGCCCCAGGACAGGGCGGTCCTACAATGAGCAGTTCTTC
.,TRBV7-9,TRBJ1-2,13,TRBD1,CASSPGQRHGYTF,TGTGCCAGCAGCCCGGGACAGCGCCATGGCTACACCTTC
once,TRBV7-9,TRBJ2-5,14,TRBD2,CASSPSGGRETQYF,TGTGCCAGCAGCCCCTCGGGCGGGAGGGAGACCCAGTACTTC
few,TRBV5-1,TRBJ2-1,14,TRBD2,CATSRTSGYNEQFF,TGCGCCACCTCTCGGACTAGCGGCTACAATGAGCAGTTCTTC
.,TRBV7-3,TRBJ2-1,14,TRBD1,CASSLEGALNEQFF,TGTGCCAGCAGCTTAGAGGGGGCGCTCAATGAGCAGTTCTTC
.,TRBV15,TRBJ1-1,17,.,CATSRGTLTMGNTEAFF,TGTGCCACCAGCAGGGGTACTTTGACCATGGGGAACACTGAAGCTTTCTTT
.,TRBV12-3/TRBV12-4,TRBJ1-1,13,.,CASSFTGNTEAFF,TGTGCCAGCAGTTTTACAGGGAACACTGAAGCTTTCTTT
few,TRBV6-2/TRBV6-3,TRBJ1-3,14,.,CASSSTPSRNTIYF,TGTGCCAGCAGTTCAACCCCGAGTCGAAACACCATATATTTT
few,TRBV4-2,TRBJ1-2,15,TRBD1,CASSQDLGQDYGYTF,TGTGCCAGCAGCCAAGACCTGGGACAGGACTATGGCTACACCTTC
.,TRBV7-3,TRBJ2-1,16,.,CASSLGGFRSSNEQFF,TGTGCCAGCAGCTTGGGGGGTTTTAGGTCTTCCAATGAGCAGTTCTTC
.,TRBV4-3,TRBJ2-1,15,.,CASSQDGARVNEQFF,TGCGCCAGCAGCCAAGATGGGGCCAGGGTGAATGAGCAGTTCTTC
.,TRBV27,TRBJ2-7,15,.,CAGSLGAVLGYEQYF,TGTGCCGGCAGTTTGGGGGCAGTCCTAGGCTACGAGCAGTACTTC
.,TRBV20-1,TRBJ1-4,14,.,CSASRPGEREKLFF,TGCAGTGCTAGTCGGCCAGGGGAGCGTGAAAAACTGTTTTTT
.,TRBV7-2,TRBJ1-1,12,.,CASSLNHQSAFF,TGTGCCAGCAGCTTAAATCACCAGTCGGCTTTCTTT
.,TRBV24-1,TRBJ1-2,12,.,CATTRGQGGYTF,TGTGCCACCACCAGGGGCCAAGGCGGCTACACCTTC
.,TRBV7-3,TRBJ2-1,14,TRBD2,CASSWTSGVNEQFF,TGTGCCAGCAGCTGGACTAGCGGAGTCAATGAGCAGTTCTTC
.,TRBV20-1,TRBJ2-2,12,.,CSASSFTGELFF,TGCAGTGCTAGTTCGTTCACCGGGGAGCTGTTTTTT
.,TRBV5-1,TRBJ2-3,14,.,CASSSKASTDTQYF,TGCGCCAGCAGCAGCAAGGCTTCCACAGATACGCAGTATTTT
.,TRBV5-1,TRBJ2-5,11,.,CASSIQETQYF,TGCGCCAGCAGCATCCAAGAGACCCAGTACTTC
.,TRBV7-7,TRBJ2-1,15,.,CASSLEEGRYNEQFF,TGTGCTAGCAGCTTAGAAGAGGGTCGGTACAATGAGCAGTTCTTC
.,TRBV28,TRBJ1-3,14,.,CASSLLTAGNTIYF,TGTGCCAGCAGTTTATTGACAGCTGGAAACACCATATATTTT
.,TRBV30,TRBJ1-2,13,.,CAWRGGKDGGYTF,TGTGCCTGGAGAGGAGGGAAGGACGGCGGCTACACCTTC
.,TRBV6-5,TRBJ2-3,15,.,CASSYFGGQPDTQYF,TGTGCCAGCAGTTACTTCGGCGGCCAGCCAGATACGCAGTATTTT
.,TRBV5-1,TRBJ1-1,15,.,CASSLGVGGDTEAFF,TGCGCCAGCAGCTTGGGTGTCGGTGGGGACACTGAAGCTTTCTTT
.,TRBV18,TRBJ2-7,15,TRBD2,CASSPPASGRVSQYF,TGTGCCAGCTCACCACCCGCTAGCGGGAGGGTGTCGCAGTACTTC
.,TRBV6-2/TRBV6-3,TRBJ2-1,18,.,CASSLRGGGLWINNEQFF,TGTGCCAGCAGCCTAAGGGGGGGAGGACTATGGATTAACAATGAGCAGTTCTTC
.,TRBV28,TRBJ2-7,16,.,CASRPTGAGRGYEQYF,TGTGCCAGCAGACCGACAGGGGCCGGGAGGGGATACGAGCAGTACTTC
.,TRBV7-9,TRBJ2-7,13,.,CASSSKRTYEQYF,TGTGCCAGCAGCTCGAAGCGGACCTACGAGCAGTACTTC
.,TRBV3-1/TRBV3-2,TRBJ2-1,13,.,CASSRGTYNEQFF,TGTGCCAGCAGCCGGGGGACCTACAATGAGCAGTTCTTC
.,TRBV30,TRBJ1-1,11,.,CAWSLVGEAFF,TGTGCCTGGAGTTTGGTGGGGGAAGCTTTCTTT
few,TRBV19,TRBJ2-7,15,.,CASSQRIGGRYEQYF,TGTGCCAGTAGCCAACGTATAGGAGGCCGCTACGAGCAGTACTTC